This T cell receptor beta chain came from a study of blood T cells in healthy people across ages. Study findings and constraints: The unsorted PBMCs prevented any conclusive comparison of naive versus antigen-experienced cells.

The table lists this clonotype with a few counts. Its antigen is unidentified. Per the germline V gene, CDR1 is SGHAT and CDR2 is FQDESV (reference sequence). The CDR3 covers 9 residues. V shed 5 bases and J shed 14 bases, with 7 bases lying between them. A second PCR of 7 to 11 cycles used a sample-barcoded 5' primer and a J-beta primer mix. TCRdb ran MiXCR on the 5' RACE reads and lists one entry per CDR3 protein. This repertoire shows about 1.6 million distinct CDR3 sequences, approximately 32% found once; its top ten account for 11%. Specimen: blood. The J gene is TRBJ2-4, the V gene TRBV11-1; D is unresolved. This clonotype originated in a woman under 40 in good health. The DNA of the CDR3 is TGTGCCAGCAGCCAAACGGAGTACTTC. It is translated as CASSQTEYF. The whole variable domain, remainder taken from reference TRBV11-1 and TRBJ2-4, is EAEVAQSPRYKITEKSQAVAFWCDPISGHATLYWYRQILGQGPELLVQFQDESVVDDSQLPKDRFSAERLKGVDSTLKIQPAELGDSAMYLCASSQTEYFGAGTRLSVL.